This record covers a single T cell receptor (beta chain). Its specificity is not known. The sample is drawn from a study of graft-versus-host responses after intestinal transplantation. Study-wide context: All recipients were transplanted with multivisceral, liver-intestinal, or isolated intestinal grafts. Anti-thymocyte globulin induction, then tacrolimus and steroids for about 3 years, went to all recipients.

Broader study findings: Those patients showing graft-donor T cell macrochimerism displayed high graft-versus-host to host-versus-graft clonal ratios in allografts. Some GvH clones appeared in ileal mucosa or blood before recipient bone marrow.

V shed 5 bases and J shed 2 bases, with 10 bases lying between them. The CDR3 runs 14 residues. Per the germline V gene, CDR1 is SGHAT and CDR2 is FQNNGV. This table comes from immunoSEQ multiplex PCR, and its TCRdb copy is limited to in-frame clones, with some not included. The profile shows tens of thousands of clones, around 92% of them singletons. The chain links TRBV11-2 to TRBJ2-1, with D uncertain. This TCR was sampled from a human patient who received an intestinal transplant, so some T cells may come from the graft donor. The sample here was PBMCs, taken 98 days after intestinal transplantation. The CDR3 loop is CASSPLSAYNEQFF. In DNA form, the CDR3 reads TGTGCCAGCAGCCCCTTGAGCGCCTACAATGAGCAGTTCTTC.